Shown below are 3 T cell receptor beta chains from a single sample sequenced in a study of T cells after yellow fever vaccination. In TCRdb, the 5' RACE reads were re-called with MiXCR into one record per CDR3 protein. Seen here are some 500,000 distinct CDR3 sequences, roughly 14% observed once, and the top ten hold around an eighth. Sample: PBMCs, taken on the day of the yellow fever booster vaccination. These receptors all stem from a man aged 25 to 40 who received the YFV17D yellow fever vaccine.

The CDR3 here is CASSWSGSETDTQYF. CDR3 DNA: TGTGCCAGCAGCTGGAGCGGGAGTGAGACAGATACGCAGTATTTT. The rearrangement joins TRBV7-6 to TRBJ2-3; 8 bases are a match to TRBD2. Per the germline V gene, CDR1 is SGHVS and CDR2 is FNYEAQ. This CDR3 spans 15 amino acids. V shed 4 bases and J 3 bases; nucleotides not matched to a gene: 6.

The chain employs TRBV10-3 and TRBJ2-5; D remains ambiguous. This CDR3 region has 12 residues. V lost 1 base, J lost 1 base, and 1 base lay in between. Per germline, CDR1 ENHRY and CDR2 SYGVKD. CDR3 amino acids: CAISEFQETQYF. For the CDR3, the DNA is TGTGCCATCAGTGAGTTCCAAGAGACCCAGTACTTC.

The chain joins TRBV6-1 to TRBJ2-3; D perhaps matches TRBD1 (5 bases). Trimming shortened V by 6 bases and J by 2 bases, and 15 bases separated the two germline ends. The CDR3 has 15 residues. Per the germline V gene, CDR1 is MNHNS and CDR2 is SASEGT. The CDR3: CASRPDRIATDTQYF. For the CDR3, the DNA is TGTGCCAGCAGGCCAGACAGAATAGCCACAGATACGCAGTATTTT.